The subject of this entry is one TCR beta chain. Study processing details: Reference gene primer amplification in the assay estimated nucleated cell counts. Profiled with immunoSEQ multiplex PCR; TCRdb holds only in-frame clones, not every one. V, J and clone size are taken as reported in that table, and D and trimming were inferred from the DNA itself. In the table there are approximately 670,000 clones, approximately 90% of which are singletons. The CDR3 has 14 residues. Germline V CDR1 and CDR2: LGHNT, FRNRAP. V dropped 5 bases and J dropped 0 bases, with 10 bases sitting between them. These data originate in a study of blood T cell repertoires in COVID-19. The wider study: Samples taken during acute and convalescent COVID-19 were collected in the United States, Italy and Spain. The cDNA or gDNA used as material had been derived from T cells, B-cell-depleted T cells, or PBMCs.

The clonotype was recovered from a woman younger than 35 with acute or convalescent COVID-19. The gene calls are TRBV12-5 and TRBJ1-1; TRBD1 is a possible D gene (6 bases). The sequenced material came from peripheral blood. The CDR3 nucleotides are TGTGCTAGTGGTCCCGGACAGATGAACACTGAAGCTTTCTTT. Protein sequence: CASGPGQMNTEAFF.